The 11 T cell receptor beta chains reported below all come from one sample, sequenced in a study of T cell responses to AZD1222 COVID-19 vaccine (dated by TCRdb to the early 2020s). Reading the label with the study, this specimen's time point is: about 28 days (+/-7) after the second vaccine dose. The library was generated by the immunoSEQ multiplex PCR assay. Held by TCRdb, this immuneACCESS table contains in-frame sequences only and omits some clones. Under half of the omission traces to an unresolved V gene where checked; the cause of the rest is unknown. This sample holds about 80,000 clones; approximately 89% were observed only once. 6.5% to 9.5% of the sample is in the top ten clones. The sample was peripheral blood, taken 28 days after the second AZD1222 dose. These TCRs come from an adult who received the AZD1222 COVID-19 vaccine.

This clone was seen a single time. The chain joins TRBV29-1 to TRBJ2-5; D gene uncertain. CDR1 and CDR2 (germline): SQVTM, ANQGSEA. CDR3 length: 14 amino acids. The V gene lost 1 base and the J gene lost 5 bases, with 14 bases spanning the gap. The CDR3 region is CSVEGSPIEETQYF. For the CDR3, the DNA is TGCAGCGTTGAAGGATCGCCCATCGAGGAGACCCAGTACTTC.

The chain links TRBV30 to TRBJ1-5, with no clear D. This CDR3 contains 16 residues. CDR1 is GTSNPN and CDR2 is SVGIG in the germline V gene (reference sequence). V lost 0 bases and J lost 6, with 18 bases in between. The CDR3 spells CAWSVKEVAGPQPQHF. DNA for the CDR3: TGTGCCTGGAGTGTCAAGGAGGTGGCAGGACCTCAGCCCCAGCATTTT.

This chain links TRBV6-5 with TRBJ2-5; TRBD2 agrees at 7 bases. The CDR3 is 14 residues long. CDR1 and CDR2 (germline): MNHEY, SVGAGI. Trimming cost V 6 bases and J 4 bases; bases outside gene matches: 8. CDR3 in DNA: TGTGCCAGCAGCCGATGGGAGGGCCGAGAGACCCAGTACTTC. As protein: CASSRWEGRETQYF.

The V gene is TRBV5-8, the J gene TRBJ1-5; TRBD1 agrees at 7 bases. J lost 11 bases, V lost 8 bases, and 4 bases had no gene match. Germline lookup yields CDR1 SGHTS and CDR2 YDEGEE. The CDR3 covers 10 residues. CDR3 nucleotide sequence: TGTGCCAGTTACAGGGGAGCCCAGCATTTT. It translates to CASYRGAQHF.

The rearrangement uses TRBV15 and TRBJ2-7; TRBD1 matches 11 bases. Germline V gives CDR1 LNHNV, CDR2 YYDKDF (reference sequence). The CDR3 sequence is 14 residues long. The junction had 1 base not matched to a gene; V was cut back by 3 bases and J by 3 bases. In DNA form, the CDR3 reads TGTGCCACCAGCAGGGACAGGGGGCTCTACGAGCAGTACTTC. Translated, it gives CATSRDRGLYEQYF.

This clone has a single count. The chain has TRBV5-4 and TRBJ1-1, with TRBD1 matching over 7 bases. Losses at the gene ends were 5 bases for V and 4 bases for J; bases not matched to a gene: 5. CDR1 is SGHNT, CDR2 YYREEE, per germline (reference sequence). The CDR3 sequence is 13 residues long. The chain's CDR3 is CASSSGQATEAFF. The CDR3 nucleotides read TGTGCCAGCAGTTCCGGACAGGCCACTGAAGCTTTCTTT.

The chain combines TRBV6-2 or TRBV6-3 with TRBJ2-7; D is unclear. Germline values: CDR1 MNHEY, CDR2 SVGEGT. The CDR3 is 12 amino acids. Trimming took 5 bases from V and 1 from J, leaving 6 bases between them. The CDR3, as DNA: TGTGCCAGCAGTAGGGAATCCTACGAGCAGTACTTC. This translates into CASSRESYEQYF.

This clone was seen only once. The rearrangement joins TRBV6-5 to TRBJ2-7; TRBD2 matches 8 bases. The CDR3 is 16 amino acids. V lost 2 bases and J lost 4; bases outside the gene matches: 10. The germline CDR1 and CDR2 sequences are MNHEY and SVGAGI. CDR3 nucleotide sequence: TGTGCCAGCAGTTACACCCAATTTAGCGGGACGTACGAGCAGTACTTC. The encoded protein is CASSYTQFSGTYEQYF.

The gene calls are TRBV6-4 and TRBJ2-7, with D possibly matching TRBD2 (5 bases). Germline V gene lookup returns CDR1 MRHNA and CDR2 SNTAGT. This CDR3 is 13 amino acids long. With 8 bases removed from V and 0 bases from J, the gap between germline ends came to 11 bases. The CDR3 here is CASRGVNSYEQYF. CDR3 sequence (DNA): TGTGCCAGCCGGGGAGTCAACTCCTACGAGCAGTACTTC.

The chain links TRBV7-6 to TRBJ2-7, with 7 bases identical to TRBD2. CDR1 and CDR2 from the germline V gene are SGHVS and FNYEAQ. This CDR3 contains 15 residues. The junction had 9 bases not matched to a gene; V was cut back by 2 bases and J by 5 bases. The CDR3 DNA reads TGTGCCAGCAGCTTATTCGGGGGAGGGCCGAACGAGCAGTACTTC. Protein sequence: CASSLFGGGPNEQYF.

The chain combines TRBV30 with TRBJ2-7; no firm D call. Trimming cost V 0 bases and J 1 base, with 13 bases left between them. The CDR3 sequence is 15 residues long. The germline V gene encodes CDR1 GTSNPN and CDR2 SVGIG (reference sequence). The chain's CDR3 is CAWSVTASPSYEQYF. Here the CDR3 DNA reads TGTGCCTGGAGTGTTACAGCAAGTCCTTCCTACGAGCAGTACTTC.